One and the same sample provided the 30 T cell receptor beta chains below, sequenced in a study of cytomegalovirus exposure and HLA in healthy donors. The PCR had 60 Vbeta and 13 Jbeta primers. The data were produced by immunoSEQ multiplex PCR, yet TCRdb's version contains in-frame clones alone and is incomplete. The sample includes roughly 100,000 clones, around 62% of them seen just once. The sample comprised PBMCs. These receptor sequences come from a man aged 30-40 years in good health and CMV-seropositive.

This rearrangement joins TRBV5-8 to TRBJ1-5; D is unresolved. The V end was cut by 3 bases, the J end by 3 bases, with 16 bases between. Germline V gene sequence: CDR1 SGHTS, CDR2 YDEGEE. This CDR3 comprises 16 residues. CDR3 region: CASSSTVLGYNQPQHF. Here the CDR3 DNA reads TGTGCCAGCAGCTCTACGGTTCTAGGTTACAATCAGCCCCAGCATTTT. The full variable domain, completed using reference TRBV5-8 and TRBJ1-5, is EAGVTQSPTHLIKTRGQQATLRCSPISGHTSVYWYQQALGLGLQFLLWYDEGEERNRGNFPPRFSGRQFPNYSSELNVNALELEDSALYLCASSSTVLGYNQPQHFGDGTRLSIL.

CDR3 nucleotide sequence: TGTGCCAGCAGCCTGACAGGTCCAGCGAAGACCCAGTACTTC. Its protein is CASSLTGPAKTQYF. The V gene is TRBV7-9, the J gene TRBJ2-5; possible D gene TRBD1, 6 bases. The CDR3 runs to 14 residues. The germline CDR1 and CDR2 sequences are SEHNR and FQNEAQ (reference sequence). V gave up 5 bases and J gave up 6 bases, with 16 bases separating them. Combining the CDR3 with reference TRBV7-9 and TRBJ2-5 gives the whole variable domain DTGVSQNPRHKITKRGQNVTFRCDPISEHNRLYWYRQTLGQGPEFLTYFQNEAQLEKSRLLSDRFSAERPKGSFSTLEIQRTEQGDSAMYLCASSLTGPAKTQYFGPGTRLLVL.

The V and J genes are TRBV4-1 and TRBJ1-4, with a possible D match to TRBD1 (6 bases). Per germline, CDR1 MGHRA and CDR2 YSYEKL. The CDR3 consists of 13 residues. Trimming cost V 3 bases and J 7 bases, with 9 bases left between them. The CDR3 sequence is CASSQLQGEKLFF. CDR3 sequence (DNA): TGCGCCAGCAGCCAGTTACAGGGTGAAAAACTGTTTTTT.

This clone was seen a few times. The V and J genes are TRBV19 and TRBJ2-2, with TRBD2 identical over 7 bases. Germline V lookup: CDR1 LNHDA, CDR2 SQIVND (reference sequence). The J segment lost 4 bases and the V segment lost 3 bases, leaving 5 bases of the junction unmatched. The CDR3 sequence is 15 residues long. The CDR3 DNA sequence: TGTGCCAGTAGTATTGTGGGGGGGAGCACCGGGGAGCTGTTTTTT. Its protein is CASSIVGGSTGELFF.

This rearrangement joins TRBV7-8 to TRBJ2-2, with 8 bases that match TRBD2. Germline V gene data show CDR1 as SGHVS and CDR2 as FQNEAQ. J lost 6 bases, V lost 4 bases, and 10 bases had no gene match. This CDR3 has 16 residues. The CDR3 bases are TGTGCCAGCAGCTACCTAAACGGGGGGGTACCCGGGGAGCTGTTTTTT. Its protein is CASSYLNGGVPGELFF.

The chain uses TRBV6-5 and TRBJ1-3, with no clear D. Trimming cost V 8 bases and J 6 bases, with 14 bases left between them. CDR1 and CDR2 from the germline V gene are MNHEY and SVGAGI. The CDR3 is made up of 13 amino acids. The CDR3 sequence is CASQRVEENTIYF. In nucleotides, the CDR3 is TGTGCCAGCCAACGGGTAGAAGAAAACACCATATATTTT.

This chain connects TRBV6-5 to TRBJ2-5; 9 bases match TRBD2. The trim removed 10 bases at V and 3 bases at J, leaving 9 bases unmatched. Germline-derived CDR1 and CDR2 are MNHEY and SVGAGI. This CDR3 comprises 14 residues. The CDR3: CATSMSGGKETQYF. The CDR3 DNA is TGTGCCACTTCTATGAGCGGGGGGAAAGAGACCCAGTACTTC.

This clone appeared a few times. This sequence joins TRBV19 and TRBJ1-1; tentative D call: TRBD1 (5 bases). Trimming removed 6 bases at V and 6 bases at J, with 8 bases between. The CDR3 length is 11 residues. In germline, CDR1 is LNHDA, CDR2 SQIVND (reference sequence). CDR3 coding DNA: TGTGCCAGTAGCCTGACAGCTGAAGCTTTCTTT. Translated, it gives CASSLTAEAFF. Drawing the rest from reference TRBV19 and TRBJ1-1, the complete variable domain is DGGITQSPKYLFRKEGQNVTLSCEQNLNHDAMYWYRQDPGQGLRLIYYSQIVNDFQKGDIAEGYSVSREKKESFPLTVTSAQKNPTAFYLCASSLTAEAFFGQGTRLTVV.

The CDR3 coding sequence is TGTGCCAGCAGTCGCGGGGGAGACTTTGCGAAAGAGACCCAGTACTTC. Translation gives CASSRGGDFAKETQYF. This chain links TRBV4-2 with TRBJ2-5, with 7 bases fitting TRBD2. Germline-derived CDR1 and CDR2 are LGHNA and YNFKEQ. The trim removed 6 bases at V and 3 bases at J, leaving 13 bases unmatched. This CDR3 region has 16 residues.

The chain carries TRBV7-6 and TRBJ2-3, with 10 positions matching TRBD2. This CDR3 comprises 16 residues. V dropped 11 bases and J dropped 2; count of bases not matched to a gene: 13. From germline, CDR1 is SGHVS and CDR2 FNYEAQ. The CDR3 region has the DNA TGTGCCGGACGGAGGCTAGCGGGGGTCATCACAGATACGCAGTATTTT. As protein: CAGRRLAGVITDTQYF.

V gene TRBV11-1 combines with J gene TRBJ1-1; the D gene is possibly TRBD1 (5 bases). The CDR3 covers 15 residues. The germline gives CDR1 SGHAT, CDR2 FQDESV (reference sequence). The V and J ends lost 5 bases and 1 base respectively, with 14 bases between them. For the CDR3, the DNA is TGTGCCAGCAGCCTCGCCGGGGGTTGGAACACTGAAGCTTTCTTT. Translation: CASSLAGGWNTEAFF.

In this sample, this clone turned up a few times. The gene calls are TRBV19 and TRBJ2-7; 8 bases match TRBD1. In germline, CDR1 is LNHDA, CDR2 SQIVND (reference sequence). The length of the CDR3 is 14 residues. The J segment lost 5 bases and the V segment lost 5 bases, leaving 8 bases of the junction unmatched. CDR3 coding DNA: TGTGCCAGTAGTTGGGGCAGGGGGCAAAACGAGCAGTACTTC. Amino acid sequence: CASSWGRGQNEQYF.

The V gene is TRBV4-1, the J gene TRBJ2-7; D gene ambiguous. Trimming stripped 2 bases from V and 6 bases from J, with 11 bases between. Germline CDR1 MGHRA, CDR2 YSYEKL. The CDR3 is 13 amino acids. DNA of the CDR3: TGCGCCAGCAGCCAATTTGCATCGGGCGAGCAGTACTTC. It translates to CASSQFASGEQYF.

The rearrangement joins TRBV19 to TRBJ1-1; no definite D call. The CDR3 extends over 19 amino acids. Germline V gives CDR1 LNHDA, CDR2 SQIVND (reference sequence). Trimming shortened V by 0 bases and J by 4 bases, and 24 bases separated the two germline ends. CDR3 coding DNA: TGTGCCAGTAGTATAGATCCATATGAGGAAACGGAGGAGGCCACTGAAGCTTTCTTT. Protein: CASSIDPYEETEEATEAFF. Full variable domain (missing parts from reference TRBV19 and TRBJ1-1): DGGITQSPKYLFRKEGQNVTLSCEQNLNHDAMYWYRQDPGQGLRLIYYSQIVNDFQKGDIAEGYSVSREKKESFPLTVTSAQKNPTAFYLCASSIDPYEETEEATEAFFGQGTRLTVV.

The chain recombines TRBV6-5 with TRBJ1-3, with no clear D. Trimming removed 6 bases from V and 4 bases from J, with 10 bases in between. The CDR3 has 13 residues. The germline CDR1 and CDR2 sequences are MNHEY and SVGAGI. Here the CDR3 reads CASSQSPGNTIYF. CDR3 nucleotides: TGTGCCAGCAGCCAGTCTCCGGGAAACACCATATATTTT.

The CDR3 loop reads CASSQPGIGQPQHF. CDR3 coding DNA: TGCGCCAGCAGCCAACCAGGGATCGGTCAGCCCCAGCATTTT. The J gene is TRBJ1-5, the V gene TRBV4-1, with D perhaps matching TRBD1 (5 bases). V shed 2 bases and J shed 6 bases, with 11 bases lying between them. The CDR3 length is 14 residues. CDR1 is MGHRA and CDR2 is YSYEKL in the germline V gene.

This clone has just a few counts. This chain uses TRBV15 with TRBJ2-1, with 7 bases that match TRBD2. Germline V gene sequence: CDR1 LNHNV, CDR2 YYDKDF (reference sequence). J lost 9 bases, V lost 9 bases, and 11 bases had no gene match. This CDR3 has 13 residues. The CDR3 DNA sequence: TGTGCCACGGGGACTACTGTAGACGTTGAGCAGTTCTTC. Protein sequence: CATGTTVDVEQFF. The full variable domain, in which reference TRBV15 and TRBJ2-1 provide the parts outside the CDR3, is DAMVIQNPRYQVTQFGKPVTLSCSQTLNHNVMYWYQQKSSQAPKLLFHYYDKDFNNEADTPDNFQSRRPNTSFCFLDIRSPGLGDTAMYLCATGTTVDVEQFFGPGTRLTVL.

The chain joins TRBV28 to TRBJ2-2, with a weak D call TRBD1 (6 bases). V lost 6 bases, J lost 2 bases, and 10 bases lay in between. There are 14 residues in the CDR3. Germline V gene data show CDR1 as MDHEN and CDR2 as SYDVKM. The CDR3 spells CASSPGQNTGELFF. CDR3 in DNA: TGTGCCAGCAGCCCGGGACAAAACACCGGGGAGCTGTTTTTT.

The chain carries TRBV2 and TRBJ2-3; no clear D. CDR3 length: 11 residues. The V end was cut by 5 bases, the J end by 2 bases, with 2 bases between. In germline, CDR1 is SNHLY, CDR2 FYNNEI. The CDR3 here is CASSYTDTQYF. The CDR3 DNA follows: TGTGCCAGCAGTTACACAGATACGCAGTATTTT.

The chain recombines TRBV2 with TRBJ2-7, with 9 bases lining up with TRBD2. Germline CDR1 and CDR2: SNHLY and FYNNEI. The J segment lost 4 bases and the V segment lost 0 bases, leaving 4 bases of the junction unmatched. The CDR3 runs to 15 residues. The CDR3 spells CASSEAERGEYEQYF. In DNA, the CDR3 is TGTGCCAGCAGTGAAGCGGAGCGGGGGGAATACGAGCAGTACTTC.

This chain joins TRBV27 and TRBJ2-7, with D possibly being TRBD2 (6 bases). V shed 8 bases and J shed 7 bases, with 21 bases lying between them. The germline V gene has CDR1 MNHEY and CDR2 SMNVEV (reference sequence). There are 14 residues in the CDR3. The CDR3 loop is CASALLGGALEQYF. In nucleotides, the CDR3 is TGTGCCAGCGCTTTACTAGGAGGGGCCCTGGAGCAGTACTTC.

This chain joins TRBV7-9 and TRBJ2-5; possible D gene TRBD1, 6 bases. V shed 1 base and J shed 4 bases, with 10 bases lying between them. The CDR3 runs to 14 residues. Germline assignment: CDR1 SEHNR and CDR2 FQNEAQ (reference sequence). Here the CDR3 reads CASSLGAGAETQYF. In nucleotides, the CDR3 is TGTGCCAGCAGCTTAGGGGCAGGGGCAGAGACCCAGTACTTC.

The chain uses TRBV29-1 and TRBJ1-1, with D uncertain. The ends were cut back, 3 bases at V and 0 bases at J, with 5 bases in the middle. The CDR3 loop spans 12 amino acids. Germline loops: CDR1 SQVTM, CDR2 ANQGSEA. The CDR3 DNA reads as TGCAGCGTTGATCAGGTGAACACTGAAGCTTTCTTT. Protein sequence: CSVDQVNTEAFF.

The chain recombines TRBV28 with TRBJ2-1, with D tentatively TRBD1 (5 bases). Germline CDR1 MDHEN, CDR2 SYDVKM. This CDR3 is 17 amino acids long. V lost 6 bases and J lost 6, with 24 bases in between. The CDR3 nucleotides are TGTGCCAGCAGCCATACCTACAGGACCCCTACCCCCAATGAGCAGTTCTTC. Protein: CASSHTYRTPTPNEQFF. Full variable domain (outside the CDR3, taken from reference TRBV28 and TRBJ2-1): DVKVTQSSRYLVKRTGEKVFLECVQDMDHENMFWYRQDPGLGLRLIYFSYDVKMKEKGDIPEGYSVSREKKERFSLILESASTNQTSMYLCASSHTYRTPTPNEQFFGPGTRLTVL.

The chain employs TRBV2 and TRBJ2-7, with 11 bases that match TRBD2. After removal of 4 bases from V and 2 bases from J, the junction contained 1 base not matched to a gene. Looked up from germline, CDR1 is SNHLY and CDR2 is FYNNEI. The CDR3 sequence is 14 residues long. The CDR3 reads CASSGLAGTYEQYF. CDR3 DNA: TGTGCCAGCAGTGGACTAGCGGGGACCTACGAGCAGTACTTC.

The CDR3 DNA is TGCGCCAGCAGCCTAGCGGGGGGCGGGTACTACGAGCAGTACTTC. Translating gives CASSLAGGGYYEQYF. The chain employs TRBV4-1 and TRBJ2-7, with 10 bases lining up with TRBD2. V was clipped by 4 bases and J by 3 bases; unmatched bases: 6. Germline assignment: CDR1 MGHRA and CDR2 YSYEKL. The length of the CDR3 is 15 residues.

This clone turned up a few times. This chain links TRBV2 with TRBJ2-7; 9 bases line up with TRBD1. CDR3 length: 13 residues. The trim removed 6 bases at V and 5 bases at J, leaving 5 bases unmatched. Germline CDR1 and CDR2: SNHLY and FYNNEI. CDR3: CASRRDRENEQYF. In nucleotides, the CDR3 is TGTGCCAGCAGGCGGGACAGGGAAAACGAGCAGTACTTC. Drawing the rest from reference TRBV2 and TRBJ2-7, the complete variable domain is EPEVTQTPSHQVTQMGQEVILRCVPISNHLYFYWYRQILGQKVEFLVSFYNNEISEKSEIFDDQFSVERPDGSNFTLKIRSTKLEDSAMYFCASRRDRENEQYFGPGTRLTVT.

V usage is TRBV11-2 and J usage is TRBJ1-2, with 11 bases identical to TRBD1. Germline CDR1 reads SGHAT; CDR2 reads FQNNGV. This CDR3 is built from 14 residues. Trimming removed 6 bases from V and 1 base from J; junction bases left unmatched: 1. DNA of the CDR3: TGTGCCAGCAGGGGGACAGGGGGTAACTATGGCTACACCTTC. The encoded protein is CASRGTGGNYGYTF.

This chain connects TRBV5-1 to TRBJ2-1, with 10 bases that match TRBD2. The CDR3 extends over 12 amino acids. With 4 bases clipped from V and 12 bases from J, the junction kept 4 bases outside the gene matches. Germline values: CDR1 SGHRS, CDR2 YFSETQ. CDR3 loop: CASSEPSGGQFF. CDR3 coding DNA: TGCGCCAGCAGCGAACCTAGCGGGGGGCAGTTCTTC.

The sample holds one count of this clone. The chain uses TRBV5-1 and TRBJ2-1, with D possibly TRBD2 on 6 matching bases. V was pared by 2 bases and J by 8 bases, with 11 bases between. The CDR3 totals 13 residues. Germline CDR1 reads SGHRS; CDR2 reads YFSETQ. CDR3 in amino acids: CASSFRPGDEQFF. DNA for the CDR3: TGCGCCAGCAGCTTCCGACCGGGGGATGAGCAGTTCTTC.